Listed here is a single T cell receptor beta chain. Its antigen is unidentified. These data come from a study of T cells in Graves' hyperthyroidism and ophthalmopathy. The CDR3 runs to 14 residues. V was clipped by 4 bases and J by 6 bases, with 15 bases between them. The germline CDR1 and CDR2 sequences are SNHLY and FYNNEI. It was RNA transcripts that yielded the amplified TCR beta CDR3 regions. The primer set for the first-round RT-PCR of the TCR CDR3 was HTBI. TCRdb ran MiXCR on the multiplex PCR reads and lists one entry per CDR3 protein. This table has about 580,000 distinct CDR3 sequences, 46% appearing once. Broader study findings: Most expanded thyroid clonotypes above 0.001 also appeared in blood.

This clonotype was obtained from a woman in her late teens or twenties with Graves' hyperthyroidism. The rearrangement links TRBV2 to TRBJ1-2, with D perhaps matching TRBD1 (5 bases). Input material: peripheral blood or thyroid tissue (not recorded which). The CDR3 sequence is CASSGDGASHGYTF. As DNA, the CDR3 is TGTGCCAGCAGTGGGGACGGCGCCAGTCATGGCTACACCTTC.